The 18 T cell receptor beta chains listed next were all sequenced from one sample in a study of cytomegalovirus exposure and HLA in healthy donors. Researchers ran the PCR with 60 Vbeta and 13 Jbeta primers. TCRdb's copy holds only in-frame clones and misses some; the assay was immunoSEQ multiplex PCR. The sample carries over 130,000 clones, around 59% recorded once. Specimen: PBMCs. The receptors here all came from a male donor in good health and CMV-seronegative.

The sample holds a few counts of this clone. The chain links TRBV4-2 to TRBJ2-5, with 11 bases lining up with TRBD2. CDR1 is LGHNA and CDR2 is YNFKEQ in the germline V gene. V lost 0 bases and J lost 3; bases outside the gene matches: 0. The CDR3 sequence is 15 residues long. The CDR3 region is CASSQEGLAEETQYF. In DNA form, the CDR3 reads TGTGCCAGCAGCCAAGAGGGACTAGCGGAAGAGACCCAGTACTTC.

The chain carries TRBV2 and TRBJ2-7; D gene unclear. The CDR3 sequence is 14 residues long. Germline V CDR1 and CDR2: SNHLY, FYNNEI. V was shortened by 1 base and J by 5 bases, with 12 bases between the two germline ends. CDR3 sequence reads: CASSEDSVIHEQYF. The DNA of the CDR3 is TGTGCCAGCAGTGAAGATTCGGTAATCCACGAGCAGTACTTC.

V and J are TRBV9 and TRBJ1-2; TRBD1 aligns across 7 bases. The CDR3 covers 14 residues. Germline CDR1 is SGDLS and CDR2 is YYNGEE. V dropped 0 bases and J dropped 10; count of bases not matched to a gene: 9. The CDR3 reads CASSVEEGASDYTF. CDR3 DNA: TGTGCCAGCAGCGTAGAGGAGGGGGCATCTGACTACACCTTC.

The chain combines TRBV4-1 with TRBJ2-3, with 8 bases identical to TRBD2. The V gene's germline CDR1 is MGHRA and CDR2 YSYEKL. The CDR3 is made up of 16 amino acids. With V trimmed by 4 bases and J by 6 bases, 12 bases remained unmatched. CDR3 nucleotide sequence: TGCGCCAGCAGCCGACAAAGGCGGGGGGCGGGGGATACGCAGTATTTT. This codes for CASSRQRRGAGDTQYF.

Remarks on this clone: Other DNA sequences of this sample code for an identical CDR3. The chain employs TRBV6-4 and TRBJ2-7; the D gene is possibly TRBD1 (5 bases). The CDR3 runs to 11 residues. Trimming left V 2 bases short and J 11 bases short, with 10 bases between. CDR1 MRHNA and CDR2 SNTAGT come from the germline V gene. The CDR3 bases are TGTGCCAGCAGTGACGGGGCTAGAGAGTACTTC. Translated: CASSDGAREYF.

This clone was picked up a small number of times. The CDR3 DNA sequence: TGTGCCAGTAGTATTGGCCTAAGGACTAACCAAGAGACCCAGTACTTC. This gives the protein CASSIGLRTNQETQYF. The chain links TRBV19 to TRBJ2-5, with D perhaps TRBD2 (6 bases). From germline, CDR1 is LNHDA and CDR2 SQIVND (reference sequence). V shed 3 bases and J shed 0 bases, with 14 bases lying between them. The CDR3 covers 16 residues.

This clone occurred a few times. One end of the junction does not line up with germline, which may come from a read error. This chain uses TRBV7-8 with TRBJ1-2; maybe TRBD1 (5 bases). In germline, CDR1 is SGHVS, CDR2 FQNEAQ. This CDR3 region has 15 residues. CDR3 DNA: TGTCCCAGCAGCCCAGATGGGGGGGGTAGCTATGGCTACACCTTC. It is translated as CPSSPDGGGSYGYTF.

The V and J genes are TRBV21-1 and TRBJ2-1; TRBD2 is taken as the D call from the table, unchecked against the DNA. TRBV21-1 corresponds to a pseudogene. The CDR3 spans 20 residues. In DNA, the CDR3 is TGTGCCAGCAGCAAAGTCGAGGTTCAGATGCGGGGTTACTCCTACAATGAGCAGTTCTTC. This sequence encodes CASSKVEVQMRGYSYNEQFF.

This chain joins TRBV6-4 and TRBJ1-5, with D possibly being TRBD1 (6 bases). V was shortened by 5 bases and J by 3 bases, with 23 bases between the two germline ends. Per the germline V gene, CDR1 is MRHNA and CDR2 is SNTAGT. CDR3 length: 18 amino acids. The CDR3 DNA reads TGTGCCAGCAGTTGGCTCCAACCCTCCGAGGGGGACAATCAGCCCCAGCATTTT. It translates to CASSWLQPSEGDNQPQHF.

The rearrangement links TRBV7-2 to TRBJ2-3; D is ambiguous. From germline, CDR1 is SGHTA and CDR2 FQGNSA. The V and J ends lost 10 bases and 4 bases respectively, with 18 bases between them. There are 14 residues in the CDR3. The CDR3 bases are TGTGCCAACAAAGTGGCAGGTGGTTCAGATACGCAGTATTTT. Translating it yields CANKVAGGSDTQYF.

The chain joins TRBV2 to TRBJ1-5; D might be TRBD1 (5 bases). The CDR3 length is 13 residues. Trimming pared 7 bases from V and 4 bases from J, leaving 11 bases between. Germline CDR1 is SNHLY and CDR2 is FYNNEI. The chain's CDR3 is CASMGEANQPQHF. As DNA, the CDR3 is TGTGCCAGCATGGGGGAGGCGAATCAGCCCCAGCATTTT. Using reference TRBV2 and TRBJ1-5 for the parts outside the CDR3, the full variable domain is EPEVTQTPSHQVTQMGQEVILRCVPISNHLYFYWYRQILGQKVEFLVSFYNNEISEKSEIFDDQFSVERPDGSNFTLKIRSTKLEDSAMYFCASMGEANQPQHFGDGTRLSIL.

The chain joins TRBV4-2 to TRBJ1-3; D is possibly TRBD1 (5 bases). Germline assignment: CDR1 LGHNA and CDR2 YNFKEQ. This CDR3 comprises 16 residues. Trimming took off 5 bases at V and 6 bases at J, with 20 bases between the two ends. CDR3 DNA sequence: TGTGCCAGCAGCTTGGTGGCAGGGAAGTCCTCAAACACCATATATTTT. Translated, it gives CASSLVAGKSSNTIYF.

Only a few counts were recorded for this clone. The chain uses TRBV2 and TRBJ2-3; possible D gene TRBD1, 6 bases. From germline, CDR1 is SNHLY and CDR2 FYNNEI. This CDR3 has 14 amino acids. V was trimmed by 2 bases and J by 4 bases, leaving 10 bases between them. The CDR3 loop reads CASSEWQGSDTQYF. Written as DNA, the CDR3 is TGTGCCAGCAGTGAATGGCAGGGGTCAGATACGCAGTATTTT.

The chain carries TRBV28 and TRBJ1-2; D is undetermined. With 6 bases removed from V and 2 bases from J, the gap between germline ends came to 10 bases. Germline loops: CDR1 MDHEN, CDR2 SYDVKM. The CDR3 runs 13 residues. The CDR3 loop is CASRQDINYGYTF. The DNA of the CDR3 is TGTGCCAGCAGGCAAGACATCAACTATGGCTACACCTTC.

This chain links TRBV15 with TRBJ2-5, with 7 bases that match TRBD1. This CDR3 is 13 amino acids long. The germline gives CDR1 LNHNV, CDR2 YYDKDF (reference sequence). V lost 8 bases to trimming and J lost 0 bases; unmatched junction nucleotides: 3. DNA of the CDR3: TGTGCCACCCAGGGGGTGTACCAAGAGACCCAGTACTTC. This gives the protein CATQGVYQETQYF.

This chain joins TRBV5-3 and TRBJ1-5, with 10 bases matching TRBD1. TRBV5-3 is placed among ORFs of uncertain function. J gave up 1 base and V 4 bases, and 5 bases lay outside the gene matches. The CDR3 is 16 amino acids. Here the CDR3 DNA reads TGTGCCAGAAGCGCCGGACAGGGGGAAAGCAATCAGCCCCAGCATTTT. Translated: CARSAGQGESNQPQHF.

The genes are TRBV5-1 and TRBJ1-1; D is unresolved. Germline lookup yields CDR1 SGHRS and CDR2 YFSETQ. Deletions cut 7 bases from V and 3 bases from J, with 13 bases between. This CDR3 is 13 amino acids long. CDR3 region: CASALGRDTEAFF. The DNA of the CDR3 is TGCGCCAGCGCACTAGGGAGGGACACTGAAGCTTTCTTT. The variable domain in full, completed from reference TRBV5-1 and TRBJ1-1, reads KAGVTQTPRYLIKTRGQQVTLSCSPISGHRSVSWYQQTPGQGLQFLFEYFSETQRNKGNFPGRFSGRQFSNSRSEMNVSTLELGDSALYLCASALGRDTEAFFGQGTRLTVV.

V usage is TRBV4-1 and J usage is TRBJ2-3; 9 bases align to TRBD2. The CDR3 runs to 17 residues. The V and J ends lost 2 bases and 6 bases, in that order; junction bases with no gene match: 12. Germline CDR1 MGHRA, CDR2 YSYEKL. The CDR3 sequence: CASSQNVAGGRTDTQYF. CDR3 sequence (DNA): TGCGCCAGCAGCCAAAACGTGGCGGGGGGGAGGACCGATACGCAGTATTTT.